These T cell receptor beta chains were read from a single sample in a study of chemoradiotherapy in HPV16-positive cancers. Measured with immunoSEQ multiplex PCR; TCRdb has only the in-frame clones, and not every one. The sample holds tens of thousands of clones; roughly 87% are singletons and the top ten take roughly 4.3%. This specimen consisted of blood, obtained from a patient who underwent chemoradiotherapy. These receptors all stem from a human donor with HPV-associated anogenital cancer. Each CDR3 is given with its conserved first and last residue. D genes are given only for firm matches. The size field is filled for only some rows; it gives once, few, many or a size class.

D	V	J	size	DNA	CDR3
NA	TRBV5-4	TRBJ1-2	NA	TGTGCCAGCAGCTTGAGGAACAGGGAAATCTATGGCTACACCTTC	CASSLRNREIYGYTF
NA	TRBV5-1	TRBJ2-3	NA	TGCGCCAGCAGCTTGGGTCAGGGGAATACAGATACGCAGTATTTT	CASSLGQGNTDTQYF
NA	TRBV6-4	TRBJ2-3	NA	TGTGCCAGCGGTGAAGGTCGGGGAACGACAGATACGCAGTATTTT	CASGEGRGTTDTQYF
NA	TRBV6-5	TRBJ1-5	NA	TGTGCCAGCAGTGACAGGAACGGACAGCCCCAGCATTTT	CASSDRNGQPQHF
NA	TRBV19	TRBJ1-2	once	TGTGCCAGTATTACAGATGATAATAGCTACACCTTC	CASITDDNSYTF
NA	TRBV5-6	TRBJ1-5	NA	TGTGCCAGCAGCTTGGCCGGGGTGTATAATCAGCCCCAGCATTTT	CASSLAGVYNQPQHF
TRBD1	TRBV29-1	TRBJ1-4	NA	TGCAGCGCAGGACAGGGGGCGGTCTCAGCAACTAATGAAAAACTGTTTTTT	CSAGQGAVSATNEKLFF
NA	TRBV18	TRBJ2-1	NA	TGTGCCAGCTCACCACGGGCTGGGGGCGGGTACAATGAGCAGTTCTTC	CASSPRAGGGYNEQFF
NA	TRBV7-6	TRBJ1-5	NA	TGTGCCAGCAGCTTAGGGGGGGGCTCACCCCAGCATTTT	CASSLGGGSPQHF
NA	TRBV7-9	TRBJ2-6	NA	TGTGCCAGCAGCCTCTGGGGCTCTGGGGCCAACGTCCTGACTTTC	CASSLWGSGANVLTF
NA	TRBV21-1	TRBJ1-4	NA	TGTGCCAGCAGCGAAGAGGGGCTAGGACTAAATGAAAAACTGTTTTTT	CASSEEGLGLNEKLFF
NA	TRBV30	TRBJ1-4	NA	TGTGCCTGGAGTGTAAGGGTTCGGACAGAAATTATTGAAAAACTGTTTTTT	CAWSVRVRTEIIEKLFF
TRBD1	TRBV30	TRBJ1-5	NA	TGTGCCTGGAGGGCCGGGACAGGGGTCGGAAATCAGCCCCAGCATTTT	CAWRAGTGVGNQPQHF
NA	TRBV5-1	TRBJ2-2	NA	TGCGCCAGCAGCTTGGCAGTCGGCACCGGGGAGCTGTTTTTT	CASSLAVGTGELFF
NA	TRBV5-1	TRBJ2-3	NA	TGCGCCAGCAGCTTAGGACAGAGCGCCGATACGCAGTATTTT	CASSLGQSADTQYF
TRBD1	TRBV11-2	TRBJ1-4	NA	TGTGCCAGCAGCCAGGCAGGGGGCGATAAAAAACTGTTTTTT	CASSQAGGDKKLFF
TRBD1	TRBV11-3	TRBJ2-5	NA	TGTGCCAGCAGCTTAACCCAGGGGGCCGAGACCCAGTACTTC	CASSLTQGAETQYF
TRBD1	TRBV27	TRBJ1-5	NA	TGTGCCAGCAGCCGACAGGGGGCTCTGAATCAGCCCCAGCATTTT	CASSRQGALNQPQHF
TRBD1	TRBV5-6	TRBJ1-2	NA	TGTGCCAGCAGCTTAGTCAGGGGGGACTATGGCTACACCTTC	CASSLVRGDYGYTF
TRBD1	TRBV4-1	TRBJ2-5	NA	TGCGCCAGCAGCCAAGAGGGACAGGGGAAAGAGACCCAGTACTTC	CASSQEGQGKETQYF
TRBD1	TRBV7-7	TRBJ1-1	NA	TGTGCCAGCAGCCCCCCAGGGGGCAGGAACACTGAAGCTTTCTTT	CASSPPGGRNTEAFF
NA	TRBV5-8	TRBJ1-2	NA	TGTGCCAGCAGCTTGGACAGTTACTATGGCTACACCTTC	CASSLDSYYGYTF
NA	TRBV19	TRBJ1-1	NA	TGTGCCAGTAGTAACGGAGGTCACGGGGGTTTCTTT	CASSNGGHGGFF
TRBD2	TRBV7-2	TRBJ2-4	NA	TGTGCCAGCAGCTTAGAGGAGGGACTACGGGACATTCAGTACTTC	CASSLEEGLRDIQYF